This entry is about one T cell receptor beta chain. This clonotype appeared a few times. Its antigen is still unknown. One base away there is no much larger clone; base qualities are not given. These data come from a study of blood T cells in healthy people across ages (dated by TCRdb to the mid-2010s). About the full investigation: In model experiments, roughly one uniquely barcoded TCR beta cDNA molecule per two T cells was captured by template switching. Two additional independent replicas of 1 million unique cDNA reads from the same blood draw were analyzed for two donors (one aged 18 to 30 and one aged 80 or older). Four age groups were formed from the donors: young (average roughly 15 years), middle-aged (approximately 39), aged (roughly 58) and long-lived (more than 75). To avoid experimental bias, donors of different ages were randomly spread across the sequencing lanes. The study measured age-related changes in TCR beta repertoire diversity using deep sequencing normalized with unique cDNA molecular identifiers. Findings and caveats that apply to the study as a whole: Total diversity estimates from one million sequenced T cells were considered lower bounds and underestimates. The percentage of naive T cells measured by flow cytometry correlated strongly with observed TCR beta diversity. As age increased, observed TCR beta diversity per million T cells dropped in a roughly linear way, and a significant reduction was already evident by age about 36. Because the CMV infection status of the donors was unknown, age-related changes in expanded clonotypes may potentially have been confounded. Compared with the aged group, more naive CD4+ T cells, fewer expanded clones and increased TCR diversity were shown by the long-lived group, suggesting age selection. Since profiling was done on bulk unsorted PBMCs, naive and antigen-experienced compartments could not be conclusively compared.

The roughly 42 donors, aged about 6 to 95 years, were systemically healthy Caucasian individuals from Russia. Around 9.8 milliliters of peripheral blood were collected from each donor into EDTA-treated Vacutainer tubes. Ficoll-Paque density-gradient centrifugation was used to isolate PBMCs, with at least 6.5 million per sample. Total RNA, at least 5.5 micrograms per sample, was extracted from PBMCs with Trizol reagent. For every donor, flow cytometry on a PBMC aliquot measured the percentage of naive CD45RAhigh/CD27high T cells. The germline V gene (reference sequence) sets CDR1 to LGHDT and CDR2 to YNNKEL. The CDR3 runs 13 residues from the cysteine to the phenylalanine. The only DNA kept is the CDR3, 39 bases in frame from the first base. V is pruned by 3 bases and J by 6 bases, leaving 0 bases of the junction without a gene match. Receptor libraries were prepared by 5' RACE. TCRdb names Illumina HiSeq 2500 as the instrument used. A second PCR of roughly 6 to 11 cycles was performed with a sample-barcoded 5' primer and a J-beta primer mix. A unique molecular identifier was introduced onto each TCR beta cDNA molecule by a template-switch 5' adaptor carrying 12 random nucleotides. Each sample yielded at least 2.5 million CDR3-containing paired-end reads. All of the RNA was converted into first-strand cDNA using the Mint cDNA synthesis kit, with a TRBC-specific oligonucleotide serving as the primer. All cDNA was treated with uracil-DNA glycosylase and then went through a first 18-cycle PCR with the universal primers M1SS and BC2_uni_R. In the source study's methods: Each sample was normalized by randomly selecting 1 million high-quality reads, each carrying a distinct molecular identifier. Instead of being binned into consensus sequences, reads that shared molecular identifiers were thrown out. CDR3 identification, clonotype clustering and error correction used MiTCR with a Q25 quality threshold and the strictest error-elimination algorithm. A nonparametric unseen species model with Euler transformation was used to estimate lower-bound total TCR beta diversity. TCRdb trimmed public reads at Q25 via fastp, called clones via MiXCR and kept in-frame beta chains. Rows are unified per CDR3 protein, each entry keeping the most common DNA and genes. Clone size and V and J calls follow TCRdb, not the original study. Within this sample are approximately 1.5 million distinct CDR3 sequences, with less than 45% of them counted one time only. The ten largest clones capture roughly 3.7% of the sample.

Sequencing was performed on blood. This sequence originates from a woman between 18 and 29 years old in good health. The chain joins TRBV3-1 to TRBJ2-1, with 9 middle bases fitting TRBD2. The DNA sequence is as follows: TGTGCCAGCAGCCAGCGGGGGGGCAATGAGCAGTTCTTC. Translated, this is CASSQRGGNEQFF.